These T cell receptor beta chains were read from a single sample in a study of blood T cell repertoires in COVID-19. This table comes from immunoSEQ multiplex PCR, and its TCRdb copy is limited to in-frame clones, with some not included. Altogether about 490,000 clones are present, 70% to 90% being singletons, with the ten largest covering approximately 3.2%. The specimen was peripheral blood. These receptors all stem from a human donor in a cohort sampled during active COVID-19. The CDR3 runs from the conserved cysteine through the conserved F or W. The order of the fields is J gene, V gene, clone size, D gene, CDR3 DNA, CDR3 protein. D genes are given only for firm matches. Clone size appears in some rows only: once, few, many, or a class for an expanded clone.

>TRBJ1-2|TRBV6-1|NA|TRBD1
TGTGCCAGCAGTGAAGGGGGGTCGGGACAGCCCTATGGCTACACCTTC
CASSEGGSGQPYGYTF
>TRBJ1-2|TRBV19|NA|NA
TGTGCCAGTAGTCAGGAACCCTATGGCTACACCTTC
CASSQEPYGYTF
>TRBJ1-1|TRBV19|NA|NA
TGTGCCAGTAGGAGCGTACCCACTGAAGCTTTCTTT
CASRSVPTEAFF
>TRBJ1-1|TRBV11-1|NA|NA
TGTGCCAGCAGCTTAGACCTAAACACTGAAGCTTTCTTT
CASSLDLNTEAFF
>TRBJ2-7|TRBV6-5|NA|NA
TGTGCCAGCAGTTACTCGACGACTAGGATCCACGAGCAGTACTTC
CASSYSTTRIHEQYF
>TRBJ2-1|TRBV7-8|NA|NA
TGTGCCAGCAGCGTCCAGACTGTCAGCTCCTACAATGAGCAGTTCTTC
CASSVQTVSSYNEQFF
>TRBJ2-7|TRBV20-1|NA|NA
TGCAGTGCCAGTGCGGGGAACGCTAACTACGAGCAGTACTTC
CSASAGNANYEQYF
>TRBJ2-5|TRBV20-1|NA|NA
TGCAGTGCTTTAGATCCGGAGACCCAGTACTTC
CSALDPETQYF
>TRBJ2-7|TRBV7-2|NA|TRBD2
TGTGCCAGCAGCTTAGAACTAGCGGGTGGCGAGCAGTACTTC
CASSLELAGGEQYF
>TRBJ1-3|TRBV9|NA|NA
TGTGCCAGCAGCGTAGGGGCGGGCTCTGGAAACACCATATATTTT
CASSVGAGSGNTIYF
>TRBJ1-6|TRBV9|NA|TRBD1
TGTGCCAGCAGCGTAGAGGGACAGGGGGCCTATAATTCACCCCTCCACTTT
CASSVEGQGAYNSPLHF
>TRBJ2-7|TRBV7-9|few|TRBD2
TGTGCCAGCACCTGGGAGGGAGGGCCGTACGAGCAGTACTTC
CASTWEGGPYEQYF
>TRBJ2-5|TRBV28|NA|TRBD1
TGTGCCAGCAGTTCCGGGACAGGGATGTTCCGGGAGACCCAGTACTTC
CASSSGTGMFRETQYF
>TRBJ2-2|TRBV19|NA|NA
TGTGCCAGTAGTATAGTACGCGCGGAGAAAAGGACCGGGGAGCTGTTTTTT
CASSIVRAEKRTGELFF
>TRBJ2-3|TRBV13|NA|TRBD2
TGTGCCAGCAGCTTAGAGACTAGCGGGAGTATTGATACGCAGTATTTT
CASSLETSGSIDTQYF
>TRBJ1-1|TRBV2|NA|NA
TGTGCCAGCAGTCCGACATGGAACACTGAAGCTTTCTTT
CASSPTWNTEAFF
>TRBJ2-3|TRBV6-2/TRBV6-3|NA|TRBD1
TGTGCCAGCAGTCGTGACAGGGTAGGAACAGATACGCAGTATTTT
CASSRDRVGTDTQYF
>TRBJ1-2|TRBV5-6|NA|NA
TGTGCCAGCAGCTTGACAGGGTTCGTCGGCTACACCTTC
CASSLTGFVGYTF
>TRBJ2-2|TRBV11-1|NA|TRBD1
TGTGCCAGCAGCAAAGACAGGGCACCCGGGGAGCTGTTTTTT
CASSKDRAPGELFF
>TRBJ2-2|TRBV19|few|NA
TGTGCCAGTAGTCCTAGGGGACTCCCTAACACCGGGGAGCTGTTTTTT
CASSPRGLPNTGELFF
>TRBJ1-4|TRBV28|NA|TRBD1
TGTGCCAGCAGTTTAGGAGGGGGCCGGGAAAAACTGTTTTTT
CASSLGGGREKLFF
>TRBJ1-5|TRBV10-3|NA|TRBD1
TGTGCCATCAGTGGGGAACAGGGGCAGCCCCAGCATTTT
CAISGEQGQPQHF
>TRBJ2-5|TRBV7-3|NA|TRBD2
TGTGCCAGCAGCCCAAACGGACTAGCGGGAGAAGAGACCCAGTACTTC
CASSPNGLAGEETQYF
>TRBJ1-6|TRBV2|NA|TRBD1
TGTGCCAGCAGTGAAGGGACAGGTCCTAATTCACCCCTCCACTTT
CASSEGTGPNSPLHF
>TRBJ2-7|TRBV30|NA|TRBD2
TGTGCCTGGAGTGTTCGAGGCGGGAGCTCCTACGAGCAGTACTTC
CAWSVRGGSSYEQYF
>TRBJ1-2|TRBV27|few|TRBD1
TGTGCCAGCAGTTCCCAGGGGGCCCCGGACGGCTACACCTTC
CASSSQGAPDGYTF
>TRBJ1-1|TRBV19|once|NA
TGTGCCAGTAGTATTTTACAGGGTGGGAACACTGAAGCTTTCTTT
CASSILQGGNTEAFF
>TRBJ2-7|TRBV4-3|NA|TRBD1
TGCGCCAGCAGCCAAGATAGTGGACAGGCATACGAGCAGTACTTC
CASSQDSGQAYEQYF
>TRBJ1-5|TRBV7-9|NA|NA
TGTGCCAGCAGCTTGGACAGTCATCAGCCCCAGCATTTT
CASSLDSHQPQHF
>TRBJ2-3|TRBV19|NA|NA
TGTGCCAGTAGTATGCGGGACAGTTCCGATACGCAGTATTTT
CASSMRDSSDTQYF
>TRBJ1-1|TRBV9|NA|NA
TGTGCCAGCAGCCCGACAGGGAACACTGAAGCTTTCTTT
CASSPTGNTEAFF
>TRBJ2-3|TRBV19|NA|NA
TGTGCCAGTAGTCCCCTAGATGATACGCAGTATTTT
CASSPLDDTQYF
>TRBJ1-4|TRBV28|NA|NA
TGTGCCAGCAAGGCAGGGCAAAAACTGTTTTTT
CASKAGQKLFF
>TRBJ1-6|TRBV7-8|NA|NA
TGTGCCAGCAGCTTATCCCTGAGCTCCTATAATTCACCCCTCCACTTT
CASSLSLSSYNSPLHF
>TRBJ2-7|TRBV28|NA|TRBD2
TGTGCCAGCAGTTCAGGACTAGCGGGAGTATACGAGCAGTACTTC
CASSSGLAGVYEQYF